This T cell receptor beta chain was sequenced for a study of spatial heterogeneity in lung cancer. The wider study: Mean representation of each unique TCR and UMI combination in the raw reads exceeded 8.5 occurrences.

Overall study findings and caveats: More often at tumor resection than at routine follow-up, ubiquitous expanded tumor TCRs were detected in the blood.

TCR cDNA molecules each carried a unique molecular identifier. One entry per CDR3 protein results from TCRdb running MiXCR on the 5' RACE reads. The data hold about 21,000 distinct CDR3 sequences, with 4.6% observed a single time. The time point here: sample taken at primary tumor resection. The input material, whole RNA from tumor, nontumor lung or frozen PBMC, was sequenced unsorted. At least ten counts were recorded for this clonotype. Its specificity is not known. This clonotype was obtained from a male donor with early-stage non-small cell lung cancer. The source material was PBMCs, sampled at surgery.

This CDR3 reads CASSGGGARSNQPQHF. In nucleotides, the CDR3 is TGTGCCAGCAGCGGCGGGGGGGCGAGAAGCAATCAGCCCCAGCATTTT. The chain carries TRBV5-5 and TRBJ1-5, with D tentatively TRBD1 (6 bases). This CDR3 spans 16 amino acids. V gave up 4 bases and J gave up 1 base, with 15 bases separating them. The germline gives CDR1 SGHKS, CDR2 YYEKEE (reference sequence). The full variable domain, completed using reference TRBV5-5 and TRBJ1-5, is DAGVTQSPTHLIKTRGQQVTLRCSPISGHKSVSWYQQVLGQGPQFIFQYYEKEERGRGNFPDRFSARQFPNYSSELNVNALLLGDSALYLCASSGGGARSNQPQHFGDGTRLSIL.